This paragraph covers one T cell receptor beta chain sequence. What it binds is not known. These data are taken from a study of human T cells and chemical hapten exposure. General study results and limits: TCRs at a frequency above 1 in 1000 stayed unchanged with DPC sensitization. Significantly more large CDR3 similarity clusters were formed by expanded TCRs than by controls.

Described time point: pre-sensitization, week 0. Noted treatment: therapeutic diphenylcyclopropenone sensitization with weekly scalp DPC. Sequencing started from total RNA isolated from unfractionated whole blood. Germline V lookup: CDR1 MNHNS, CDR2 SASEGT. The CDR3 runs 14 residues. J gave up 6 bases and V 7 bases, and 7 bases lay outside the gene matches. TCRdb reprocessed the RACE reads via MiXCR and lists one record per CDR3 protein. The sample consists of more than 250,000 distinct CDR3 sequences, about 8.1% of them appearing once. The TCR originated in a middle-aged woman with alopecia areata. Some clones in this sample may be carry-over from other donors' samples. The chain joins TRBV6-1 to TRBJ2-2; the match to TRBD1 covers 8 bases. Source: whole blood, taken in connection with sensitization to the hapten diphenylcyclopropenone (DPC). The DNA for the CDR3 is TGTGCCAGCACTATGGACAGGGCGTCCGGGGAGCTGTTTTTT. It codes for CASTMDRASGELFF.